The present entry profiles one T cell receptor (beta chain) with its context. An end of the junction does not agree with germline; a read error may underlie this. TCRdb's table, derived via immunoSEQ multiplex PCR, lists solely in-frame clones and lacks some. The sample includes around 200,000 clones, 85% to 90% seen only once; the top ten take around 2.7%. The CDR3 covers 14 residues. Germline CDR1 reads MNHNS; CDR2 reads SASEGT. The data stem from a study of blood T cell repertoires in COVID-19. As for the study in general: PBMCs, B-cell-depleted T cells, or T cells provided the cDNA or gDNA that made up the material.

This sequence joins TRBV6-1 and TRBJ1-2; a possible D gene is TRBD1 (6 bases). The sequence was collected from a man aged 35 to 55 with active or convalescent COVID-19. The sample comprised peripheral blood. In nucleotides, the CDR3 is TGTGCCAGCAGGGAAGCATTTACAGGGTGGGGCTACACCTTC. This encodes CASREAFTGWGYTF.